A selection of T cell receptor beta chains follows, all from one sample in a study of Ad26.COV2.S vaccination and SARS-CoV-2 variants. Clones were sequenced by immunoSEQ multiplex PCR, and TCRdb holds only the in-frame ones, with some missing. The profile shows about 400,000 clones, roughly 85% of them singletons. Sequenced material: peripheral blood, taken in a trial of Ad26.COV2.S vaccine versus placebo. All receptors derive from a person between 18 and 65 years old who received the Ad26.COV2.S COVID-19 vaccine or a placebo. CDR3s include the opening cysteine and the closing phenylalanine or tryptophan. Each record gives: CDR3 protein, CDR3 DNA, V gene, CDR3 length, clone size, D gene, J gene. A D gene is named only where the DNA matches it firmly. Clone size is stated in some rows and not others, as once, few, many or a class when expanded.

CDR3aa: CASSTHGQGTVTQYF; CDR3nt: TGTGCCAGTAGTACTCACGGCCAGGGAACGGTTACGCAGTATTTT; v_gene: TRBV19; len: 15; abundance: .; d_gene: .; j_gene: TRBJ2-3
CDR3aa: CASSLEILAGDAETQYF; CDR3nt: TGTGCCAGCAGCTTAGAAATCCTAGCGGGAGATGCTGAGACCCAGTACTTC; v_gene: TRBV7-9; len: 17; abundance: .; d_gene: TRBD2; j_gene: TRBJ2-5
CDR3aa: CASSLATGGNGYTF; CDR3nt: TGTGCCAGCAGTTTAGCAACAGGGGGCAATGGCTACACCTTC; v_gene: TRBV6-1; len: 14; abundance: few; d_gene: TRBD1; j_gene: TRBJ1-2
CDR3aa: CASSIRDSNQPQHF; CDR3nt: TGTGCCAGTAGTATTAGGGACAGCAATCAGCCCCAGCATTTT; v_gene: TRBV19; len: 14; abundance: once; d_gene: .; j_gene: TRBJ1-5
CDR3aa: CASRLGTYEQYF; CDR3nt: TGTGCCAGCAGACTAGGGACCTACGAGCAGTACTTC; v_gene: TRBV6-5; len: 12; abundance: .; d_gene: .; j_gene: TRBJ2-7
CDR3aa: CASSYRAGMVYGYTF; CDR3nt: TGTGCCAGCAGTTACAGGGCAGGGATGGTCTATGGCTACACCTTC; v_gene: TRBV6-6; len: 15; abundance: .; d_gene: .; j_gene: TRBJ1-2
CDR3aa: CASSLTQGDTIYF; CDR3nt: TGTGCCAGCAGCCTCACTCAGGGCGACACCATATATTTT; v_gene: TRBV7-2; len: 13; abundance: .; d_gene: .; j_gene: TRBJ1-3
CDR3aa: CASSPRTSGNGETQYF; CDR3nt: TGTGCCAGCAGCCCGCGGACTAGCGGGAACGGAGAGACCCAGTACTTC; v_gene: TRBV9; len: 16; abundance: once; d_gene: TRBD2; j_gene: TRBJ2-5
CDR3aa: CASSSTPAETQYF; CDR3nt: TGCGCCAGCAGCTCGACGCCGGCGGAGACCCAGTACTTC; v_gene: TRBV5-1; len: 13; abundance: .; d_gene: .; j_gene: TRBJ2-5
CDR3aa: CASSSTRTDTQYF; CDR3nt: TGTGCCAGCAGCTCTACCCGCACAGATACGCAGTATTTT; v_gene: TRBV6-5; len: 13; abundance: .; d_gene: .; j_gene: TRBJ2-3
CDR3aa: CASSVGTAETYEQYF; CDR3nt: TGTGCCAGCAGCGTCGGGACAGCAGAAACCTACGAGCAGTACTTC; v_gene: TRBV9; len: 15; abundance: .; d_gene: TRBD1; j_gene: TRBJ2-7
CDR3aa: CTSSQDAERINSPLHF; CDR3nt: TGCACCAGCAGCCAAGATGCGGAAAGAATTAATTCACCCCTCCACTTT; v_gene: TRBV1; len: 16; abundance: .; d_gene: .; j_gene: TRBJ1-6
CDR3aa: CASSFGDSSYEQYF; CDR3nt: TGTGCCAGCAGCTTTGGGGATAGCTCCTACGAGCAGTACTTC; v_gene: TRBV5-6; len: 14; abundance: .; d_gene: .; j_gene: TRBJ2-7
CDR3aa: CASSLGGDTEAFF; CDR3nt: TGTGCCAGCAGCTTAGGGGGGGACACTGAAGCTTTCTTT; v_gene: TRBV7-3; len: 13; abundance: .; d_gene: .; j_gene: TRBJ1-1
CDR3aa: CASRTADYGYTF; CDR3nt: TGTGCCAGCCGGACGGCAGACTATGGCTACACCTTC; v_gene: TRBV2; len: 12; abundance: .; d_gene: .; j_gene: TRBJ1-2
CDR3aa: CASSNDAGATEAFF; CDR3nt: TGTGCCAGCAGCAACGACGCGGGCGCCACTGAAGCTTTCTTT; v_gene: TRBV9; len: 14; abundance: .; d_gene: .; j_gene: TRBJ1-1
CDR3aa: CASSLAGHSYEQYF; CDR3nt: TGCGCCAGCAGCTTGGCCGGCCATTCCTACGAGCAGTACTTC; v_gene: TRBV5-1; len: 14; abundance: .; d_gene: .; j_gene: TRBJ2-7
CDR3aa: CASSEAGGQQNEQFF; CDR3nt: TGTGCCAGCAGTGAGGCGGGAGGGCAACAAAATGAGCAGTTCTTC; v_gene: TRBV6-4; len: 15; abundance: few; d_gene: TRBD2; j_gene: TRBJ2-1
CDR3aa: CASSGLMRANYGYTF; CDR3nt: TGTGCCAGCAGCGGCCTAATGAGAGCTAACTATGGCTACACCTTC; v_gene: TRBV9; len: 15; abundance: .; d_gene: .; j_gene: TRBJ1-2
CDR3aa: CASSLPGANTEAFF; CDR3nt: TGCGCCAGCAGCCTTCCGGGAGCGAACACTGAAGCTTTCTTT; v_gene: TRBV4-1; len: 14; abundance: .; d_gene: .; j_gene: TRBJ1-1